One T cell receptor (beta chain) is described in this entry. Its recognized antigen is unknown. Base-call qualities are not available, and no considerably larger clone is one nucleotide away. This record belongs to a study of blood T cell repertoires in COVID-19 (dated by TCRdb to about 2020). A note on the overall study: Collaborator samples came from the United States, Italy and Spain and covered acute and convalescent phases of COVID-19. The prospective study material was composed of cDNA or gDNA derived from T cells, B-cell-depleted T cells, or PBMCs. Subjects who had been exposed to COVID-19, were actively infected with it, or had recovered from it provided the deeply sampled blood TCRbeta repertoires that made up the dataset. A freely available public database, intended as a resource for researchers studying the immune response to SARS-CoV-2, is where the repertoires were released. The samples were drawn from the first 160 participants of the ongoing ImmuneRACE study and from some 1,300 subjects provided by 6 global collaborators. Nearly every sample came with metadata listing a de-identified subject ID, COVID-19 status, age in years and sex. Where HLA class I and class II types were available, the types were taken from metadata supplied by the sample provider, not from assay-based typing. What the authors observed across the whole study: How much clinical and demographic metadata was included differed by source and by participant, and the metadata was provided uncurated.

Collaborating institutions collected whole blood in K2EDTA tubes following their own protocols. Collaborator samples were shipped for TCRbeta analysis as frozen whole blood, isolated PBMCs, or DNA extracted from either sample type. From the germline V gene, CDR1 is LGHNA and CDR2 is YNFKEQ. V is reduced by 0 bases and J by 8 bases, leaving a spacing of 18 bases between them. The CDR3, from cysteine to phenylalanine, totals 16 residues. The entry retains the CDR3 DNA only, 48 bases that are in frame from base 1. TCRbeta CDR3 regions were amplified from genomic DNA by means of the immunoSEQ Assay, a bias-controlled multiplex PCR. As for the original processing: The number of nucleated cells in each sample was estimated by amplification of reference gene primers within the assay. To quantify the absolute abundance of each unique TCRbeta CDR3 rearrangement, sequence reads were collapsed and filtered. For each sample, productive Simpson clonality was calculated by taking the square root of Simpson's diversity index across productive rearrangements. TCRdb holds this immuneACCESS table with in-frame rearrangements only. Some clones are missing; in checked studies, unresolved V genes explain under half, and the rest has no known cause. Clonal size and the V and J genes are those of that table, whereas D and trimming came from the DNA. Counted in this sample were 250,000 to 300,000 clones; more than 85% of them appeared once. Of the sample, about 4.6% is held by the ten largest clones.

The rearrangement combines TRBV4-2 with TRBJ2-3; possibly the D gene is TRBD1, per 6 matching bases. This clonotype was obtained from a man aged 40-55 years with acute or convalescent COVID-19. The sample was peripheral blood. The nucleotide sequence reads TGTGCCAGCAGCCAAGAACCCCAACAGGGAGTTGGTACGCAGTATTTT. This yields the protein CASSQEPQQGVGTQYF.